The entry that follows covers one TCR beta chain sequence. Its specificity is unknown. Each CDR3 protein gets one entry after TCRdb re-called the reads with MiXCR. The sample lists about 310,000 distinct CDR3 sequences; roughly 25% were seen once. The entry originates in a study of T cell repertoires in cytomegalovirus infection. Study information: It was recently identified HLA-C-restricted and well-studied HLA-B-restricted CMV epitopes that the study used. Matching HLA type, along with CMV infection, was indicated by public TCR beta signatures.

Findings and limits, study-wide: The ex vivo response was dominated by HLA-C-restricted CMV-specific TCR beta clonotypes.

The source of this sequence is a human donor in good health (CMV status not recorded). Some clones in this sample may be carry-over from other donors' samples. Specimen: cultured PBMCs, collected from culture after CMV antigen stimulation.

In DNA form, the CDR3 reads TGTGCCAGCAGCCGGGAGAACGAGAAGGATACGCAGTATTTT. Its translation is CASSRENEKDTQYF. The V gene is TRBV25-1, the J gene TRBJ2-3, with D possibly TRBD2 on 6 matching bases. Between the trimmed V and J ends, which lost 6 bases and 6 bases, there was a span of 16 bases. CDR1 and CDR2 (germline): MGHDK, SYGVNS. The CDR3 is made up of 14 amino acids.